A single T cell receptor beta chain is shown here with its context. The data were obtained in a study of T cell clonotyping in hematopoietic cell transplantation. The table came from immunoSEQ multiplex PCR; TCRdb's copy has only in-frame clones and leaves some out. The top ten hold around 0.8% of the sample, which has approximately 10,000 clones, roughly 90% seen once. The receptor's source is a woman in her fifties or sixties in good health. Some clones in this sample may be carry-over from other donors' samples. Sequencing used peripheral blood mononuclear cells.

CDR3 region: CASSASGANVLTF. Written as DNA, the CDR3 is TGTGCCAGCAGCGCAAGTGGGGCCAACGTCCTGACTTTC. J is TRBJ2-6 and V is TRBV9; D remains ambiguous. CDR3 size: 13 residues. Germline V gives CDR1 SGDLS, CDR2 YYNGEE. V lost 3 bases and J 3 bases, leaving 4 bases between the germline ends.